This T cell receptor (beta chain) was retrieved from a study of response to subunit inactivated influenza vaccine. CDR1 is LGHNA, CDR2 YSLEER, per germline. V gave up 1 base and J gave up 5 bases, with 11 bases separating them. The CDR3 extends over 14 amino acids. TCRdb ran MiXCR on the RT-PCR reads and lists one entry per CDR3 protein. This table holds approximately 310,000 distinct CDR3 sequences, 20% to 25% found once. This sample comprised PBMCs from blood, obtained about 19 months after vaccination. The source is a man aged 50 to 69 who received an inactivated influenza vaccine. The chain recombines TRBV4-3 with TRBJ2-5; perhaps TRBD2 as D (6 bases). CDR3 region: CASSQVLAPETQYF. Here the CDR3 DNA reads TGCGCCAGCAGCCAAGTACTAGCTCCGGAGACCCAGTACTTC.